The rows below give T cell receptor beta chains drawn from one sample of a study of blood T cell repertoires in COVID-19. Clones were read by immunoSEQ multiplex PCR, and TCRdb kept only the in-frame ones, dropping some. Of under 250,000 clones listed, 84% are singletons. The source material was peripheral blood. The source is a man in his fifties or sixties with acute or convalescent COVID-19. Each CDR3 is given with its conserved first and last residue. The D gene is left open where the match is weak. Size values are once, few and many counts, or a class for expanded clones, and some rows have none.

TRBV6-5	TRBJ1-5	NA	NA	CASSYGSSNQPQHF	TGTGCCAGCAGTTACGGGAGTAGCAATCAGCCCCAGCATTTT
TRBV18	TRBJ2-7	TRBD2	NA	CASSPSDLGGSYEQYF	TGTGCCAGCTCACCAAGTGATCTGGGGGGGAGCTACGAGCAGTACTTC
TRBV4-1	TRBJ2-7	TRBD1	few	CASSQLTGETYEQYF	TGCGCCAGCAGCCAACTGACAGGGGAAACCTACGAGCAGTACTTC
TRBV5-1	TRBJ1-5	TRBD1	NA	CASSLAPGQGGQPQHF	TGCGCCAGCAGCTTGGCGCCGGGACAGGGTGGTCAGCCCCAGCATTTT
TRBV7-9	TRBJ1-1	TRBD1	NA	CASSYQGVSTEAFF	TGTGCCAGCAGCTACCAGGGGGTCAGCACTGAAGCTTTCTTT
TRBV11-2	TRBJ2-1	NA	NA	CASSLGGPLSSYNEQFF	TGTGCCAGCAGCTTAGGGGGCCCTCTCAGCTCCTACAATGAGCAGTTCTTC
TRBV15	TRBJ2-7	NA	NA	CATSRPDFSYEQYF	TGTGCCACCAGCAGGCCAGACTTCTCCTACGAGCAGTACTTC
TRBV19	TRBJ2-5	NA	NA	CASKKTGVQETQYF	TGTGCCAGTAAAAAAACAGGCGTCCAAGAGACCCAGTACTTC
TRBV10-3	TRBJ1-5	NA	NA	CAISGSDRQSGWHF	TGTGCCATCAGTGGTTCGGACAGACAATCAGGATGGCATTTT
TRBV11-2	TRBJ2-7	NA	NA	CASSPFDELWRYF	TGTGCCAGCAGCCCATTCGATGAACTTTGGAGGTACTTC
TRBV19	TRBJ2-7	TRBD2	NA	CASTTSGDSYEQYF	TGTGCCAGTACTACGAGCGGGGACTCCTACGAGCAGTACTTC
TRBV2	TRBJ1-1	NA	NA	CASSLTVNTEAFF	TGTGCCAGCAGCTTAACTGTGAACACTGAAGCTTTCTTT
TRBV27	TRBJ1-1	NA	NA	CASSQTGPSTEAFF	TGTGCCAGCAGTCAAACAGGTCCCAGTACTGAAGCTTTCTTT
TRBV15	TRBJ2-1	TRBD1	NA	CATSRVGGEQFF	TGTGCCACCAGCAGAGTAGGGGGCGAGCAGTTCTTC
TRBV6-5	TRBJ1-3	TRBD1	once	CASSYSGTGTGNTIYF	TGTGCCAGCAGTTACTCCGGGACAGGGACTGGAAACACCATATATTTT
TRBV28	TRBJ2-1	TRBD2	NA	CASSPGAGGSLRWFF	TGTGCCAGCAGTCCCGGAGCGGGAGGGTCACTAAGGTGGTTCTTC
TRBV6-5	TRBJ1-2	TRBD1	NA	CASSTTGITYGYTF	TGTGCCAGCAGCACGACAGGGATTACCTATGGCTACACCTTC
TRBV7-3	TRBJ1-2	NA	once	CASKTRGSGVGYTF	TGTGCCAGCAAAACAAGGGGGTCTGGAGTAGGCTACACCTTC
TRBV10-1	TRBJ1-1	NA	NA	CASNPRKAVNTEAFF	TGCGCCAGCAACCCGAGGAAGGCGGTGAACACTGAAGCTTTCTTT
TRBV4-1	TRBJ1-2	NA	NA	CASRLTPTADYGYTF	TGCGCCAGCAGACTTACCCCGACAGCTGACTATGGCTACACCTTC
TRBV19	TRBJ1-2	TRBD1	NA	CASSRPGQGIYGYTF	TGTGCCAGTAGTCGGCCGGGACAGGGGATCTATGGCTACACCTTC
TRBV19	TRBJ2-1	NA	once	CASSALATGTSPGEQFF	TGTGCCAGTAGTGCCTTGGCGACAGGTACTTCGCCGGGGGAGCAGTTCTTC
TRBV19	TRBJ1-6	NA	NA	CASSSKTVTLSSPLHF	TGTGCCAGTAGTAGTAAGACAGTGACCCTCAGTTCACCCCTCCACTTT
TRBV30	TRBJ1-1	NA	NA	CAWSPGLNTEAFF	TGTGCCTGGAGTCCCGGGTTGAACACTGAAGCTTTCTTT
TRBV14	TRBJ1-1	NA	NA	CASSQDAHGEAFF	TGTGCCAGCAGCCAAGATGCCCACGGTGAAGCTTTCTTT
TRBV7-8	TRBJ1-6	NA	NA	CASSLGQFNSPLHF	TGTGCCAGCAGCTTAGGACAGTTTAATTCACCCCTCCACTTT
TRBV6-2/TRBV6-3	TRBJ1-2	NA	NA	CASSSQGRFYGYTF	TGTGCCAGCAGTTCACAGGGTCGGTTTTACGGCTACACCTTC
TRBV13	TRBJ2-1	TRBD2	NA	CASSLGGRVEQFF	TGTGCCAGCAGCCTCGGCGGGAGGGTTGAGCAGTTCTTC
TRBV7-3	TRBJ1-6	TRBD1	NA	CASSLDQGASPLHF	TGTGCCAGCAGCTTGGACCAGGGGGCTTCACCCCTCCACTTT
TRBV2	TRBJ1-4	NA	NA	CASRFQMEGNEKLFF	TGTGCCAGCAGGTTCCAGATGGAGGGAAATGAAAAACTGTTTTTT
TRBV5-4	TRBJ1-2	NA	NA	CASSLVGQKYGYTF	TGTGCCAGCAGCTTGGTGGGACAAAAGTATGGCTACACCTTC
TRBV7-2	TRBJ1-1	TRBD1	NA	CASSSTTGQLTEAFF	TGTGCCAGCAGCTCAACAACGGGACAGCTCACTGAAGCTTTCTTT
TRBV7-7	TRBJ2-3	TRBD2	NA	CASSFTSGRTDTQYF	TGTGCTAGCAGCTTTACTAGCGGGAGGACAGATACGCAGTATTTT
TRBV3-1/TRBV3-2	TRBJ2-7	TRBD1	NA	CASSQSAGGYEQYF	TGTGCCAGCAGCCAATCGGCAGGGGGCTACGAGCAGTACTTC
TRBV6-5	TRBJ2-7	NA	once	CASSYTDGGGVEQYF	TGTGCCAGCAGTTACACTGACGGTGGCGGCGTCGAGCAGTACTTC
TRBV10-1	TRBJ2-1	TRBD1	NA	CASSSGTGRYNEQFF	TGCGCCAGCAGCTCCGGGACAGGGAGGTACAATGAGCAGTTCTTC
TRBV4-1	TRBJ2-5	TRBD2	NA	CASSPGGQETQYF	TGCGCCAGCAGCCCGGGGGGGCAAGAGACCCAGTACTTC
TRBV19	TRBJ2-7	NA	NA	CASSISRGGYEQYF	TGTGCCAGTAGTATTTCCAGGGGTGGGTACGAGCAGTACTTC
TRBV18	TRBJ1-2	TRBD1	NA	CASSPRQGPPDGYTF	TGTGCCAGCTCTCCTAGACAGGGTCCTCCGGATGGCTACACCTTC
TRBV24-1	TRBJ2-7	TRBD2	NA	CATSDPGLAGVYEQYF	TGTGCCACCAGTGACCCGGGACTAGCGGGAGTCTACGAGCAGTACTTC
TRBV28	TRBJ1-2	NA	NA	CASSPPRRSGGYTF	TGTGCCAGCAGTCCCCCCCGGCGGTCGGGTGGCTACACCTTC
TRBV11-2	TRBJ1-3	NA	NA	CASSSGTGNTIYF	TGTGCCAGCAGCTCCGGGACAGGAAACACCATATATTTT
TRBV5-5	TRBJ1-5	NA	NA	CASSADGGTQPQHF	TGTGCCAGCAGCGCGGACGGAGGCACTCAGCCCCAGCATTTT
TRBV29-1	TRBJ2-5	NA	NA	CSGRYTGPSETQYF	TGCAGCGGCCGATATACAGGGCCGTCAGAGACCCAGTACTTC
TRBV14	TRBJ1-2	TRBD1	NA	CASSRQGFGYGYTF	TGTGCCAGCAGCCGACAGGGTTTCGGGTATGGCTACACCTTC
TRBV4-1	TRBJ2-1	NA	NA	CASSQSNEQFF	TGCGCCAGCAGCCAATCGAATGAGCAGTTCTTC